This paragraph reports one T cell receptor (beta chain). The target antigen is unknown. V lost 4 bases, J lost 2 bases, and 8 bases lay in between. The CDR3 is 14 residues long. CDR1 is ENHRY, CDR2 SYGVKD, per germline. This record comes from a study of cytomegalovirus exposure and HLA in healthy donors. General study results and limits: The authors later found HLA-associated TCR beta chains more clonally expanded than equally common others. Near-uniform donor sequencing depth was presumed by presence/absence analyses.

The PCR was carried out with 60 Vbeta primers and 13 Jbeta primers. Assay used: immunoSEQ multiplex PCR; TCRdb lists only in-frame clones, some missing. The sample consists of over 150,000 clones, around 82% of them appearing once. The receptor comes from a woman aged 25 to 45 in good health and CMV-seronegative. Input material: PBMCs. The rearrangement joins TRBV10-3 to TRBJ2-2; no clear D gene. Written as DNA, the CDR3 is TGTGCCATCAGTGTCGGGTACAACACCGGGGAGCTGTTTTTT. It translates to CAISVGYNTGELFF.